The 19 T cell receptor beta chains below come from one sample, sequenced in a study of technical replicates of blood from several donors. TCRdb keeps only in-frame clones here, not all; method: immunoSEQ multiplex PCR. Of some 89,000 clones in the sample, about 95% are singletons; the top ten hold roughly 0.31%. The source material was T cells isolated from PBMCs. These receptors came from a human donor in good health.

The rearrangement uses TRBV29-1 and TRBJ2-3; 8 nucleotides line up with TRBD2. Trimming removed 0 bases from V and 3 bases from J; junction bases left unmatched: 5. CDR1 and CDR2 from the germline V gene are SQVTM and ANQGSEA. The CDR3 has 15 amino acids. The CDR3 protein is CSVEDRGGQTDTQYF. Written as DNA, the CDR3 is TGCAGCGTTGAAGATCGCGGGGGGCAGACAGATACGCAGTATTTT.

In DNA, the CDR3 is TGTGCCAGCAGTTACTCCGGAGGAGTTAGCTCCTACGAGCAGTACTTC. Translation gives CASSYSGGVSSYEQYF. The chain carries TRBV6-5 and TRBJ2-7, with D possibly TRBD2 on 5 matching bases. CDR1 is MNHEY, CDR2 SVGAGI, per germline. This CDR3 spans 16 amino acids. Trimming shortened V by 0 bases and J by 0 bases, and 12 bases separated the two germline ends.

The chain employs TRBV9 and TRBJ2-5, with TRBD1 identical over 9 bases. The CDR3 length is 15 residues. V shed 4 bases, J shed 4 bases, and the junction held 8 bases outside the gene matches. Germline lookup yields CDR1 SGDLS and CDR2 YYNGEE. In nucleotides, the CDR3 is TGTGCCAGCAGCAACTATTTGGACAGGGGAGAGACCCAGTACTTC. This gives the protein CASSNYLDRGETQYF. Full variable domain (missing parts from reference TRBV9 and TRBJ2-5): DSGVTQTPKHLITATGQRVTLRCSPRSGDLSVYWYQQSLDQGLQFLIQYYNGEERAKGNILERFSAQQFPDLHSELNLSSLELGDSALYFCASSNYLDRGETQYFGPGTRLLVL.

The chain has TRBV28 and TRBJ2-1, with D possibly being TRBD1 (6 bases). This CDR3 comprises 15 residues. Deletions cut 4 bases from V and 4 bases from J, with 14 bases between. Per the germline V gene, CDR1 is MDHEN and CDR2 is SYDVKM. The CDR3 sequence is CASSSQPQGYNEQFF. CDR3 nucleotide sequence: TGTGCCAGCAGTTCGCAACCACAGGGATACAATGAGCAGTTCTTC. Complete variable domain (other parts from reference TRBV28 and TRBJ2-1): DVKVTQSSRYLVKRTGEKVFLECVQDMDHENMFWYRQDPGLGLRLIYFSYDVKMKEKGDIPEGYSVSREKKERFSLILESASTNQTSMYLCASSSQPQGYNEQFFGPGTRLTVL.

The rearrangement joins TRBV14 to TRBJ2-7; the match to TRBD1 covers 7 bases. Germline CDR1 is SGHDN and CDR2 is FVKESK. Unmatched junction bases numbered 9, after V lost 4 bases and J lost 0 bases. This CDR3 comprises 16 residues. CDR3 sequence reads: CASSRGLDRPSYEQYF. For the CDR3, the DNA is TGTGCCAGCAGCCGAGGCTTGGACAGGCCCTCCTACGAGCAGTACTTC.

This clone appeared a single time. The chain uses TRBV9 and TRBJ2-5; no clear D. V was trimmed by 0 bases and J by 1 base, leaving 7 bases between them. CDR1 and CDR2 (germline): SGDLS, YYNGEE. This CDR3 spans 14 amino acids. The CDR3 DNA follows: TGTGCCAGCAGCGTAGGACAAGCCCAAGAGACCCAGTACTTC. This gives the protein CASSVGQAQETQYF.

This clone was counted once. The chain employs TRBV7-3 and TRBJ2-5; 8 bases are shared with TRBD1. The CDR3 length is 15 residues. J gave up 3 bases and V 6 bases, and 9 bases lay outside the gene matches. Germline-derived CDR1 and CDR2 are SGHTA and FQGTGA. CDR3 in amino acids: CASSRTGIPKETQYF. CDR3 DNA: TGTGCCAGCAGTCGGACAGGGATCCCAAAAGAGACCCAGTACTTC.

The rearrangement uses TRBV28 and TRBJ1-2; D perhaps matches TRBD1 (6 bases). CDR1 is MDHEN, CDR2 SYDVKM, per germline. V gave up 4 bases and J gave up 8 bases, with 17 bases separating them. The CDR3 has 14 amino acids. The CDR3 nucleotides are TGTGCCAGCAGTTCGGACAGATTACCAGGGGGCTACACCTTC. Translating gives CASSSDRLPGGYTF.

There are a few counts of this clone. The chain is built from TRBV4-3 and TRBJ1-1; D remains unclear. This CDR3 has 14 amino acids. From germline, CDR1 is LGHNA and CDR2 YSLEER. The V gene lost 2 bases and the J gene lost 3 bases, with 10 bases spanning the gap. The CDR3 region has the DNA TGCGCCAGCAGCCAAATTCCCGGTTACACTGAAGCTTTCTTT. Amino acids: CASSQIPGYTEAFF.

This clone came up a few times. CDR3 residues: CASSPPGTAYTEAFF. CDR3 bases: TGTGCCAGCTCACCGCCCGGGACAGCGTACACTGAAGCTTTCTTT. The V and J genes are TRBV18 and TRBJ1-1, with 7 bases aligning to TRBD1. The V gene's germline CDR1 is KGHSH and CDR2 LQKENI. V dropped 3 bases and J dropped 3; count of bases not matched to a gene: 7. The CDR3 is 15 amino acids.

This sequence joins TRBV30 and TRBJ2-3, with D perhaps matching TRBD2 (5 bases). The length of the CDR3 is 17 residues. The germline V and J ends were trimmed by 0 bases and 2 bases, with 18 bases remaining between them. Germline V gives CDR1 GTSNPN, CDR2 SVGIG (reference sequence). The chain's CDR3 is CAWSVSGQRQITDTQYF. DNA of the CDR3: TGTGCCTGGAGTGTATCGGGCCAGCGGCAGATCACAGATACGCAGTATTTT.

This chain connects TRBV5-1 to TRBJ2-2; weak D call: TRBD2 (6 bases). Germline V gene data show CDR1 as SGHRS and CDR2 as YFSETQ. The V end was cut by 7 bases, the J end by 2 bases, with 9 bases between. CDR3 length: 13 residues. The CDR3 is CASGAGNTGELFF. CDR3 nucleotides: TGCGCCAGCGGAGCGGGCAACACCGGGGAGCTGTTTTTT.

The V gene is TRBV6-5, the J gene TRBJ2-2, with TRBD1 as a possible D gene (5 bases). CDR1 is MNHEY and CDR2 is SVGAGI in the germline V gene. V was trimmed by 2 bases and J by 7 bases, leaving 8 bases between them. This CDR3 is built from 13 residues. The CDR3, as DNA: TGTGCCAGCAGTTACCAGGGCAACGGGGAGCTGTTTTTT. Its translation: CASSYQGNGELFF.

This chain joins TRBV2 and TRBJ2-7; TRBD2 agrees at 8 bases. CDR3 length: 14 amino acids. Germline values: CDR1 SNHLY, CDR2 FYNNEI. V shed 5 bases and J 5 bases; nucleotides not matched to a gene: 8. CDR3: CASSKSGGLDEQYF. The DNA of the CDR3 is TGTGCCAGCAGTAAAAGCGGGGGTCTCGACGAGCAGTACTTC.

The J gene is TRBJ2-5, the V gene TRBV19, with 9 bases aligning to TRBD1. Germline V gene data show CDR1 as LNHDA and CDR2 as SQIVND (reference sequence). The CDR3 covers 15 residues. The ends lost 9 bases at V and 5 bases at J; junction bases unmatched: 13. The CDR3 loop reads CASRPKKTGGETQYF. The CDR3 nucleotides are TGTGCCAGCCGACCAAAGAAGACAGGGGGGGAGACCCAGTACTTC.

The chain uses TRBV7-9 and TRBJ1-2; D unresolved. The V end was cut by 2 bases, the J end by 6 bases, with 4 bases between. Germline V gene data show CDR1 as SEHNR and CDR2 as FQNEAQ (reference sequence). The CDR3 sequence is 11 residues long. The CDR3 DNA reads TGTGCCAGCAGCTTATCCAATGGCTACACCTTC. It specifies CASSLSNGYTF.

In nucleotides, the CDR3 is TGTGCCAGTAGTATACAGATAAGCACAGATACGCAGTATTTT. Protein sequence: CASSIQISTDTQYF. The chain is built from TRBV19 and TRBJ2-3; D not certain. This CDR3 is 14 amino acids long. Trimming took 2 bases from V and 0 from J, leaving 6 bases between them. Per the germline V gene, CDR1 is LNHDA and CDR2 is SQIVND (reference sequence).

The DNA of the CDR3 is TGTGCCAGCAGCTTAGCCACAGGTTCCTACAATGAGCAGTTCTTC. Amino acid sequence: CASSLATGSYNEQFF. V gene TRBV11-3 combines with J gene TRBJ2-1; TRBD1 might be the D (5 bases). There are 15 residues in the CDR3. In germline, CDR1 is SGHNT, CDR2 YENEEA. The V and J ends lost 1 base and 1 base respectively, with 8 bases between them.

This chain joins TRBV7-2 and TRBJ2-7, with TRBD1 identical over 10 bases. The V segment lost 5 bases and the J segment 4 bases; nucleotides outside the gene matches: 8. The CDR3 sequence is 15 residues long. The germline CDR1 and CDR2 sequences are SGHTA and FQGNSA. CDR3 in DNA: TGTGCCAGCAGCCCAAGGACAGGGGGAATATACGAGCAGTACTTC. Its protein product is CASSPRTGGIYEQYF.